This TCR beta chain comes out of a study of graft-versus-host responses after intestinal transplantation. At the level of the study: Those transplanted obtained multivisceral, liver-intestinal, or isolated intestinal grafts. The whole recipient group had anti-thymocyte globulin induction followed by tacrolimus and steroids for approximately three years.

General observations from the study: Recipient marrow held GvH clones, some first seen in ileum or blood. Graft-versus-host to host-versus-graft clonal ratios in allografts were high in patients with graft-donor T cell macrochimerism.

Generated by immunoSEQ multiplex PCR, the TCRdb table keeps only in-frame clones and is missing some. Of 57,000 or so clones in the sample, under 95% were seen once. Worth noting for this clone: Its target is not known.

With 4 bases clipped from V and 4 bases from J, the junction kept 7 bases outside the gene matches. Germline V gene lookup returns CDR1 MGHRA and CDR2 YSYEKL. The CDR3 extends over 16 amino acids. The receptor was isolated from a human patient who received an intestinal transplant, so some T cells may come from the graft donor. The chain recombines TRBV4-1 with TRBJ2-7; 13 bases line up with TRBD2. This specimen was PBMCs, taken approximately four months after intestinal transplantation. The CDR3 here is CASSPGLAGRVYEQYF. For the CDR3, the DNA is TGCGCCAGCAGCCCGGGACTAGCGGGAAGGGTTTACGAGCAGTACTTC.